A single sample gave rise to the 3 T cell receptor beta chains below, sequenced in a study of blood T cell repertoires in COVID-19. The assay was immunoSEQ multiplex PCR, and TCRdb's table has in-frame clones only and misses some. The table lists under 350,000 clones, over 75% of them singletons. Sequences were obtained from peripheral blood. Receptor source: a woman aged 25-40 years with COVID-19, enrolled during active disease.

This clone was detected a few times. The V gene is TRBV11-1, the J gene TRBJ1-6, with a weak D call TRBD1 (6 bases). Looked up from germline, CDR1 is SGHAT and CDR2 is FQDESV (reference sequence). V was shortened by 2 bases and J by 4 bases, with 6 bases between the two germline ends. CDR3 size: 14 residues. The CDR3 nucleotides are TGTGCCAGCAGCTTACAGGGGTATAATTCACCCCTCCACTTT. Translation gives CASSLQGYNSPLHF.

The rearrangement uses TRBV18 and TRBJ2-5; TRBD2 is a possible D gene (5 bases). From germline, CDR1 is KGHSH and CDR2 LQKENI. CDR3 length: 14 residues. The V and J ends lost 2 bases and 5 bases respectively, with 12 bases between them. For the CDR3, the DNA is TGTGCCAGCTCACCAGTCCCCGGCGGGGAGACCCAGTACTTC. Amino acid sequence: CASSPVPGGETQYF.

The genes are TRBV29-1 and TRBJ2-3, with 10 bases aligning to TRBD2. This CDR3 region has 13 residues. V shed 0 bases and J 9 bases; nucleotides not matched to a gene: 3. CDR1 and CDR2 from the germline V gene are SQVTM and ANQGSEA. The CDR3 sequence is CSVEDGAGGTQYF. The DNA for the CDR3 is TGCAGCGTTGAAGATGGAGCGGGAGGGACGCAGTATTTT.